Listed below are T cell receptor beta chains from one sample, sequenced in a study of OX40 agonist ivuxolimab in advanced cancers. Sequencing used immunoSEQ multiplex PCR; TCRdb keeps in-frame clones, though not all of them. The profile shows some 96,000 clones, approximately 89% of them singletons. This specimen consisted of CD4+ or CD8+ T cells sorted from blood, obtained in a trial of the OX40 agonist ivuxolimab. These receptors all stem from an adult with an advanced solid tumor such as melanoma, head and neck, liver or kidney cancer. Both conserved end residues are part of each CDR3. A D gene is named only where the DNA matches it firmly. For some rows the clone size is stated as once, few or many, or as a class when expanded; others skip it.

>-|TRBV7-9|TRBJ2-5|-
TGTGCCAGCAGCTCCGCCGAGACCCAGTACTTC
CASSSAETQYF
>-|TRBV27|TRBJ2-7|TRBD2
TGTGCCAGCAGTCCCCGAACTAGCGGGAATTCCTACGAGCAGTACTTC
CASSPRTSGNSYEQYF
>-|TRBV6-5|TRBJ2-3|-
TGTGCCAGCAGTTACTTGGGCATCCGCACAGATACGCAGTATTTT
CASSYLGIRTDTQYF
>-|TRBV9|TRBJ2-2|TRBD1
TGTGCCAGCAGCGGGACGGGGACAGGGAACACCGGGGAGCTGTTTTTT
CASSGTGTGNTGELFF
>-|TRBV2|TRBJ2-3|TRBD1
TGTGCCAGCGGAGATACAGGGGGCCGCACAGATACGCAGTATTTT
CASGDTGGRTDTQYF
>once|TRBV28|TRBJ2-7|-
TGTGCCAGCAGTTTAAGGCCACCGTCGTCCTACGAGCAGTACTTC
CASSLRPPSSYEQYF
>few|TRBV30|TRBJ2-2|-
TGTGCCTGGAGTGTGTCGCGGGCCGGGGAGCTGTTTTTT
CAWSVSRAGELFF
>-|TRBV11-2|TRBJ1-1|-
TGTGCCAGCAGCTTAGAGGGGACACCTAGGGCTGAAGCTTTCTTT
CASSLEGTPRAEAFF
>-|TRBV28|TRBJ1-5|-
TGTGCCAGCAGCCGCGGGACACCGAATCAGCCCCAGCATTTT
CASSRGTPNQPQHF
>once|TRBV27|TRBJ2-1|TRBD2
TGTGCCAGCAGGACTAGCGGGAGGAGCTCCTACAATGAGCAGTTCTTC
CASRTSGRSSYNEQFF
>-|TRBV7-9|TRBJ2-5|TRBD1
TGTGCCAGCAGCTTACAGGGGGCCCAAGAGACCCAGTACTTC
CASSLQGAQETQYF
>-|TRBV19|TRBJ1-5|TRBD1
TGTGCCAGCAGAGTTGGGGACAGGGGGATTCAGCCCCAGCATTTT
CASRVGDRGIQPQHF
>-|TRBV5-6|TRBJ2-1|-
TGTGCCAGCAGCGATGACAGTAAAAGGGATGACAATGAGCAGTTCTTC
CASSDDSKRDDNEQFF
>-|TRBV6-4|TRBJ2-3|TRBD1
TGTGCCAGCAGCCCGGACAGGGTCACAGATACGCAGTATTTT
CASSPDRVTDTQYF
>-|TRBV21-1|TRBJ2-7|-
TGTGCCAGCAAGGGACAGAGACGCTCCTACGAGCAGTACTTC
CASKGQRRSYEQYF
>-|TRBV4-3|TRBJ2-5|-
TGCGCCAGCAGCCCTATGCGCTACGCCGCCCAAGAGACCCAGTACTTC
CASSPMRYAAQETQYF
>-|TRBV9|TRBJ2-3|-
TGTGCCAGCAGCCCCTCTTGGGCTACAACATTGGATTTT
CASSPSWATTLDF
>-|TRBV21-1|TRBJ2-2|-
TGTGCCAGCAGCAAAAGGCTAGCGGGAGGGCCCGCTACCGGGGAGCTGTTTTTT
CASSKRLAGGPATGELFF
>-|TRBV5-4|TRBJ2-7|-
TGTGCCAGCAGCTTGCCAGGGTCGGGAACCTACGAGCAGTACTTC
CASSLPGSGTYEQYF
>-|TRBV18|TRBJ2-1|TRBD2
TGTGCCAGCTCACCAAGAGTCACTAGCGGGAGCGATGAGCAGTTCTTC
CASSPRVTSGSDEQFF
>-|TRBV4-2|TRBJ1-4|-
TGTGCCAGCAGCCAAGATCTAACAACTAATGAAAAACTGTTTTTT
CASSQDLTTNEKLFF
>few|TRBV19|TRBJ2-7|-
TGTGCCAGTAGCCTCGGACGGAACTACGAGCAGTACTTC
CASSLGRNYEQYF
>-|TRBV5-8|TRBJ2-7|-
TGTGCCAGCAGCTTGTTGGGCCCAAAAAGGAGGGAGCAGTACTTC
CASSLLGPKRREQYF
>few|TRBV2|TRBJ2-1|-
TGTGCCAGCAGTGAAGCGCTGAGGGAAGGTGAGCAGTTCTTC
CASSEALREGEQFF
>-|TRBV30|TRBJ2-1|-
TGTGCCTGTGGAAACGGCCGGGACCGATTCTACAATGAGCAGTTCTTC
CACGNGRDRFYNEQFF
>-|TRBV5-1|TRBJ2-7|-
TGCGCCAGCAGCTTTAGGGGGGTAGACGACGAGCAGTACTTC
CASSFRGVDDEQYF
>-|TRBV27|TRBJ1-3|-
TGTGCCAGCAGTCCTACCCTGGGGCTTGGAAACACCATATATTTT
CASSPTLGLGNTIYF
>once|TRBV7-9|TRBJ2-7|TRBD1
TGTGCCAGCAGCTTAGACCGAATGGACAGGGACGAGCAGTACTTC
CASSLDRMDRDEQYF
>-|TRBV10-1|TRBJ2-7|-
TGCGCCAGCATTGTCTTAACTTCAGCGGGCAGAGTCTACGAGCAGTACTTC
CASIVLTSAGRVYEQYF
>-|TRBV28|TRBJ1-5|-
TGTGCCAGCAGTTTAGGCCAAGTGGTGCCCCAGCATTTT
CASSLGQVVPQHF
>-|TRBV7-8|TRBJ2-7|TRBD2
TGTGCCAGCAGCGCGTTTCTAGCGGGAGTGAACCCCCACGAGCAGTACTTC
CASSAFLAGVNPHEQYF
>-|TRBV19|TRBJ2-2|TRBD2
TGTGCCAGTAGTACCACTAGCGGGTGGAACACCGGGGAGCTGTTTTTT
CASSTTSGWNTGELFF
>-|TRBV7-9|TRBJ2-7|-
TGTGCCAGCAGATTAGATGCGTACGAGCAGTACTTC
CASRLDAYEQYF
>-|TRBV7-2|TRBJ1-4|-
TGTGCCAGCAGCTTAGTACAGTGGGATGAAAAACTGTTTTTT
CASSLVQWDEKLFF
>-|TRBV20-1|TRBJ2-7|-
TGCAGTGTAAGAAGCTCCTACGAGCAGTACTTC
CSVRSSYEQYF
>-|TRBV23-1|TRBJ1-5|-
TGCGCCAGCATTCCCGAACTTGGGGGTCAGCCCCAGCATTTT
CASIPELGGQPQHF
>-|TRBV20-1|TRBJ2-3|-
TGCAGTGCTCCACAGGGAGATACGCAGTATTTT
CSAPQGDTQYF
>-|TRBV29-1|TRBJ2-7|-
TGCAGCGTTGAAGTGCCGCGGAGGGAGAGGGACTCCTACGAGCAGTACTTC
CSVEVPRRERDSYEQYF
>-|TRBV28|TRBJ2-5|TRBD2
TGTGCCAGCAGTTTTACTAGCGGGGCTACCCAAGAGACCCAGTACTTC
CASSFTSGATQETQYF
>once|TRBV7-9|TRBJ1-4|-
TGTGCCAGCAGCAGAGGCCTTACAGGCACTAATGAAAAACTGTTTTTT
CASSRGLTGTNEKLFF
>-|TRBV28|TRBJ1-5|-
TGTGCCAGCAGTCCCCGACAAGTTATAGGCAATCAGCCCCAGCATTTT
CASSPRQVIGNQPQHF
>-|TRBV27|TRBJ2-7|TRBD1
TGTGCCAGCAGGCGGGACAGGGAGAGTCGCGAGCAGTACTTC
CASRRDRESREQYF
>-|TRBV30|TRBJ2-7|TRBD2
TGTGCCTGGAGTCCAGGACTAGCGGGAGACTACGAGCAGTACTTC
CAWSPGLAGDYEQYF
>-|TRBV7-9|TRBJ2-4|-
TGTGCCAGCAGCTCCCAGGGTGCAGCCAAAAACATTCAGTACTTC
CASSSQGAAKNIQYF
>-|TRBV5-1|TRBJ2-5|TRBD2
TGCGCCAGCAGCGAGGGACTACCCCAAGAGACCCAGTACTTC
CASSEGLPQETQYF
>once|TRBV7-2|TRBJ1-1|-
TGTGCCAGCTTGGAACAGATGAACACTGAAGCTTTCTTT
CASLEQMNTEAFF
>-|TRBV2|TRBJ2-2|-
TGTGCCAGCAGAAACAGGGTTGGGGCCGGGGAGCTGTTTTTT
CASRNRVGAGELFF
>-|TRBV15|TRBJ1-1|TRBD1
TGTGCCACCAGCAGGCGGACAGGGGGGGACATTGAAGCTTTCTTT
CATSRRTGGDIEAFF
>-|TRBV29-1|TRBJ2-5|TRBD2
TGCAGCGTTTCACCCTCTGGGACTAGCGGAAAAGAGACCCAGTACTTC
CSVSPSGTSGKETQYF
>-|TRBV6-1|TRBJ2-2|-
TGTGCCAGCAGTGGCCCTGGGAGCACCGGGGAGCTGTTTTTT
CASSGPGSTGELFF
>-|TRBV28|TRBJ2-5|TRBD1
TGTGCCAGCAGTTTCCCAGACAGGGGATGGGGGGAGACCCAGTACTTC
CASSFPDRGWGETQYF
>-|TRBV15|TRBJ2-7|-
TGTGCCACCAGCAGAGATATAGGGGACGAGCAGTACTTC
CATSRDIGDEQYF
>-|TRBV25-1|TRBJ2-1|-
TGTGCCAGCAGTGAACCGCCGAATGCGGGATCTAATGAGCAGTTCTTC
CASSEPPNAGSNEQFF
>-|TRBV7-9|TRBJ2-7|-
TGTGCCAGCAGCTTGACCGCCAACGAGCAGTACTTC
CASSLTANEQYF
>-|TRBV29-1|TRBJ1-2|-
TGCAGCGTTTCAGGGGTCCTGGGAGGCTACACCTTC
CSVSGVLGGYTF
>-|TRBV7-8|TRBJ2-7|TRBD1
TGTGCCAGCAGCTTGAGGACAGGCACCTACGAGCAGTACTTC
CASSLRTGTYEQYF
>-|TRBV19|TRBJ2-7|TRBD1
TGTGCCAGTAGTATCCAACAGGGGTCTCCCTACGAGCAGTACTTC
CASSIQQGSPYEQYF
>-|TRBV15|TRBJ2-1|-
TGTGCCACCAGCAGATCGACCTCCGGGACTCGGAGGGGTGAGCAGTTCTTC
CATSRSTSGTRRGEQFF
>-|TRBV7-9|TRBJ2-3|-
TGTGCCAGCAGCTCCATAGCGGAAAACACAGATACGCAGTATTTT
CASSSIAENTDTQYF
>-|TRBV6-5|TRBJ2-1|-
TGTGCCAGCAGTTACTCGATCTTGGGGGTGGGCGAGCAGTTCTTC
CASSYSILGVGEQFF